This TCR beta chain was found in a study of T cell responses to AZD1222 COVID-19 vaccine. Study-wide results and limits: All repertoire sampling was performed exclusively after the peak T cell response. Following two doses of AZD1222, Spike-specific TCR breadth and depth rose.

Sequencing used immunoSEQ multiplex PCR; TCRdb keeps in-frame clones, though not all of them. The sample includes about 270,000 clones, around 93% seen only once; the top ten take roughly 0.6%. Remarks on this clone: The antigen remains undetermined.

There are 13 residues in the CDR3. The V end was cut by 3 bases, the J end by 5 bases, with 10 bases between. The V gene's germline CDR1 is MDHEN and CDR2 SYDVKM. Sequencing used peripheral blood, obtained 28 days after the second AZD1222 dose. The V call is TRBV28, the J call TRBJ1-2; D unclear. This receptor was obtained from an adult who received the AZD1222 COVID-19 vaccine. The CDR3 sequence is CASSFGTRYGYTF. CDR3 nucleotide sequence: TGTGCCAGCAGTTTCGGCACGAGGTATGGCTACACCTTC.